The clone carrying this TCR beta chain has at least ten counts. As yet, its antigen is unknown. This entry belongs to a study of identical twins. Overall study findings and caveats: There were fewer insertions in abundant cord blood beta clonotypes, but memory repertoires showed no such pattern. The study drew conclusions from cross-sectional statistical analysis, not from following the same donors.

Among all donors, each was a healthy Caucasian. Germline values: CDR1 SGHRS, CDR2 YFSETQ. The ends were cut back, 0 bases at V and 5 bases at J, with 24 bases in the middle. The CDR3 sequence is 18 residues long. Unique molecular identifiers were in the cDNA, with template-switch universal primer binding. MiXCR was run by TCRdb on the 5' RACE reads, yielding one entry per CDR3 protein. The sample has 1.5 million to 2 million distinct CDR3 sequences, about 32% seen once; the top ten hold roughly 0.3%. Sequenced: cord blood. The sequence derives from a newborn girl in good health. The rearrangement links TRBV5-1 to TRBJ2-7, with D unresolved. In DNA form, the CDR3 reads TGCGCCAGCAGCTTGGGAGGTGGGGTGAGCCGAATCCTGAACGAGCAGTACTTC. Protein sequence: CASSLGGGVSRILNEQYF.